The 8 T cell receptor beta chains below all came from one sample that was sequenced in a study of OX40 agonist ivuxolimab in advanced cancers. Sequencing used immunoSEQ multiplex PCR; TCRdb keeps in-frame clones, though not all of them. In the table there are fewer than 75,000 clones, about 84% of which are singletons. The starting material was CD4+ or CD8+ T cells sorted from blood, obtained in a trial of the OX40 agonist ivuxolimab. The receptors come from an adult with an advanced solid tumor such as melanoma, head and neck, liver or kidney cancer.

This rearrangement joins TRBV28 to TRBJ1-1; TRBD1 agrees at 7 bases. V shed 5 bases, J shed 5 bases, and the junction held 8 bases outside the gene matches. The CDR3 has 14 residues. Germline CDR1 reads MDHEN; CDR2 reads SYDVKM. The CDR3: CASSPRQGKTEAFF. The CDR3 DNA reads TGTGCCAGCAGTCCCAGACAGGGTAAAACTGAAGCTTTCTTT.

As DNA, the CDR3 is TGTGCCAGCAGTCGTCGTAAGGGCGCCTACGAGCAGTACTTC. Protein: CASSRRKGAYEQYF. This chain links TRBV28 with TRBJ2-7; no definite D call. The germline V gene has CDR1 MDHEN and CDR2 SYDVKM. The CDR3 loop spans 14 amino acids. Deletions cut 5 bases from V and 2 bases from J, with 13 bases between.

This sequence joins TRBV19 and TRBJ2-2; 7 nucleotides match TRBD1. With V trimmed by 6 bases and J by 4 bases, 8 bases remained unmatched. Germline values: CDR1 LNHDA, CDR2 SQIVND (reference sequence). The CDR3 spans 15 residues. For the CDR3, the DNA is TGTGCCAGTAGGACCCCAGGGGGAAGCACCGGGGAGCTGTTTTTT. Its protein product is CASRTPGGSTGELFF.

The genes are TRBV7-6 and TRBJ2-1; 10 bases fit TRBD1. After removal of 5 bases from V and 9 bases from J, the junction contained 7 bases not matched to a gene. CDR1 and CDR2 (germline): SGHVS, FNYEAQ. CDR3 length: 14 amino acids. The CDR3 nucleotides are TGTGCCAGCAGCGACGGGACAGGGGTAGGTGAGCAGTTCTTC. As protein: CASSDGTGVGEQFF. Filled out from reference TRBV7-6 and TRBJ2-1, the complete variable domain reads GAGVSQSPRYKVTKRGQDVALRCDPISGHVSLYWYRQALGQGPEFLTYFNYEAQQDKSGLPNDRFSAERPEGSISTLTIQRTEQRDSAMYRCASSDGTGVGEQFFGPGTRLTVL.

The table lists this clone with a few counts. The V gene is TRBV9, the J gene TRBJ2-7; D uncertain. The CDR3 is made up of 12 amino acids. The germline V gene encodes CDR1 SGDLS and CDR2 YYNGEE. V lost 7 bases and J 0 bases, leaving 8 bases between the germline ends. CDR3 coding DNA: TGTGCCAGCGGAAAAGTCTCCTACGAGCAGTACTTC. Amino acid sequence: CASGKVSYEQYF.

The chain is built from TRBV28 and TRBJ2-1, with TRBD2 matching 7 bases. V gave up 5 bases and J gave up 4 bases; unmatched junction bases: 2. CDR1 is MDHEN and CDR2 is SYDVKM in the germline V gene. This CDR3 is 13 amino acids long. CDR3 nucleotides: TGTGCCAGCAGTGGGACTAATTACAATGAGCAGTTCTTC. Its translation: CASSGTNYNEQFF.

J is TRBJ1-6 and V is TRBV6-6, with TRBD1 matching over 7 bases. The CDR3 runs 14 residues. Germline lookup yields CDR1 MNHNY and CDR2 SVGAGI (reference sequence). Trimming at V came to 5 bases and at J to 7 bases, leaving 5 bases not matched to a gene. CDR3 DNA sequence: TGTGCCAGCAGTATGACAGGGCCAAATTCACCCCTCCACTTT. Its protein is CASSMTGPNSPLHF.

The CDR3 sequence: CASRTAGRANTEAFF. The CDR3 nucleotides read TGTGCCAGCAGAACGGCAGGGAGGGCGAACACTGAAGCTTTCTTT. The genes are TRBV28 and TRBJ1-1, with D possibly TRBD1 on 5 matching bases. The CDR3 has 15 residues. Trimming pared 6 bases from V and 1 base from J, leaving 15 bases between. Germline V gene sequence: CDR1 MDHEN, CDR2 SYDVKM. The full variable domain, rest sourced from reference TRBV28 and TRBJ1-1, is DVKVTQSSRYLVKRTGEKVFLECVQDMDHENMFWYRQDPGLGLRLIYFSYDVKMKEKGDIPEGYSVSREKKERFSLILESASTNQTSMYLCASRTAGRANTEAFFGQGTRLTVV.